These 21 T cell receptor beta chains originate from one sample sequenced in a study of T cells in Graves' hyperthyroidism and ophthalmopathy. Researchers took RNA transcripts and amplified the TCR beta CDR3 regions from them. HTBI primers were used for first-round RT-PCR of the TCR CDR3. One entry per CDR3 protein, called by TCRdb with MiXCR from the multiplex PCR reads. The sample includes about 640,000 distinct CDR3 sequences, around 21% seen only once; the top ten take 30% to 40%. Sequencing was performed on blood. Receptors were obtained from a man aged 30 to 39 with Graves' ophthalmopathy.

This clonotype was observed at least ten times. The chain carries TRBV3-1 and TRBJ2-7; 10 nucleotides match TRBD2. CDR3 length: 15 residues. With V trimmed by 4 bases and J by 6 bases, 9 bases remained unmatched. In germline, CDR1 is LGHDT, CDR2 YNNKEL (reference sequence). CDR3 amino acids: CASSRFGTSDSEQYF. The CDR3 coding sequence is TGTGCCAGCAGCCGATTCGGGACTAGCGATAGCGAGCAGTACTTC.

This clonotype was counted only a few times. This chain links TRBV2 with TRBJ2-7; D is perhaps TRBD1 (5 bases). Trimming cost V 3 bases and J 0 bases, with 6 bases left between them. CDR1 is SNHLY, CDR2 FYNNEI, per germline. The CDR3 runs to 13 residues. The CDR3 DNA sequence: TGTGCCAGCAGTGAGGACACCTCCTACGAGCAGTACTTC. Encoded protein: CASSEDTSYEQYF. The full variable domain, completed using reference TRBV2 and TRBJ2-7, is EPEVTQTPSHQVTQMGQEVILRCVPISNHLYFYWYRQILGQKVEFLVSFYNNEISEKSEIFDDQFSVERPDGSNFTLKIRSTKLEDSAMYFCASSEDTSYEQYFGPGTRLTVT.

V is TRBV7-9 and J is TRBJ2-1; 11 nucleotides agree with TRBD2. Per the germline V gene, CDR1 is SEHNR and CDR2 is FQNEAQ (reference sequence). V lost 5 bases, J lost 4 bases, and 10 bases stayed unmatched. The CDR3 is 17 amino acids. The CDR3: CASSISGGLAVYNEQFF. CDR3 bases: TGTGCCAGCAGCATTTCAGGGGGACTAGCGGTATACAATGAGCAGTTCTTC.

This chain connects TRBV6-4 to TRBJ2-2; D ambiguous. CDR3 length equals 13 residues. Germline values: CDR1 MRHNA, CDR2 SNTAGT. The V end lost 3 bases, the J end lost 4 bases, and 6 bases lay between the germline ends. CDR3 nucleotide sequence: TGTGCCAGCAGTGAGTGGAGCACCGGGGAGCTGTTTTTT. Its protein is CASSEWSTGELFF.

The chain joins TRBV11-2 to TRBJ2-1; no definite D call. Trimming removed 5 bases at V and 0 bases at J, with 17 bases between. CDR3 length: 17 amino acids. The germline gives CDR1 SGHAT, CDR2 FQNNGV. This CDR3 is CASSATTRWSSYNEQFF. CDR3 DNA: TGTGCCAGCAGCGCCACGACAAGGTGGAGCTCCTACAATGAGCAGTTCTTC.

The chain has TRBV6-2 or TRBV6-3 and TRBJ2-5, with 8 bases that match TRBD2. This CDR3 is built from 17 residues. V was clipped by 6 bases and J by 2 bases; unmatched bases: 14. Germline values: CDR1 MNHEY, CDR2 SVGEGT. The CDR3 loop reads CASRPRGGRTLQETQYF. The CDR3 DNA follows: TGTGCCAGCAGGCCACGGGGGGGGCGGACCCTACAAGAGACCCAGTACTTC.

This clonotype was counted only a few times. Here the CDR3 reads CASMPPSDTQYF. As DNA, the CDR3 is TGTGCCAGCATGCCCCCCTCAGATACGCAGTATTTT. V gene TRBV2 combines with J gene TRBJ2-3; D unclear. The CDR3 runs 12 residues. The germline gives CDR1 SNHLY, CDR2 FYNNEI. V was trimmed by 7 bases and J by 4 bases, leaving 9 bases between them. Full variable domain (outside the CDR3, taken from reference TRBV2 and TRBJ2-3): EPEVTQTPSHQVTQMGQEVILRCVPISNHLYFYWYRQILGQKVEFLVSFYNNEISEKSEIFDDQFSVERPDGSNFTLKIRSTKLEDSAMYFCASMPPSDTQYFGPGTRLTVL.

The chain combines TRBV5-5 with TRBJ1-2; 10 bases are a match to TRBD1. Germline V CDR1 and CDR2: SGHKS, YYEKEE (reference sequence). The J segment lost 2 bases and the V segment lost 3 bases, leaving 7 bases of the junction unmatched. The CDR3 extends over 16 amino acids. The CDR3, as DNA: TGTGCCAGCAGCTGGGAGCCGGGACAGGGGAACTATGGCTACACCTTC. Translation: CASSWEPGQGNYGYTF.

This clonotype was counted a few times. This chain connects TRBV2 to TRBJ2-3; D assignment may be TRBD1 or TRBD2 (6 bases each). The CDR3 has 15 residues. Germline V lookup: CDR1 SNHLY, CDR2 FYNNEI. Between the trimmed V and J ends, which lost 3 bases and 3 bases, there was a span of 13 bases. CDR3 in DNA: TGTGCCAGCAGTGAGTTGGGGGGCCGGACAGATACGCAGTATTTT. Amino acid sequence: CASSELGGRTDTQYF.

The chain is built from TRBV4-1 and TRBJ1-5; D unclear. V was clipped by 0 bases and J by 4 bases, with 10 bases between them. Germline V gene lookup returns CDR1 MGHRA and CDR2 YSYEKL. The CDR3 is made up of 15 amino acids. The CDR3, as DNA: TGCGCCAGCAGCCAAGATGAGAGTTTAAATCAGCCCCAGCATTTT. Its translation is CASSQDESLNQPQHF.

This clonotype was found a few times. This chain uses TRBV4-1 with TRBJ1-2; maybe TRBD1 (5 bases). From germline, CDR1 is MGHRA and CDR2 YSYEKL. Trimming removed 8 bases at V and 4 bases at J, with 17 bases between. The CDR3 is 14 residues long. CDR3 loop: CASLDSENSYGYTF. As DNA, the CDR3 is TGCGCCAGCCTTGACAGTGAGAACAGCTATGGCTACACCTTC.

The chain links TRBV11-1 to TRBJ2-5; 14 nucleotides agree with TRBD2. The CDR3 contains 18 residues. V lost 1 base to trimming and J lost 4 bases; unmatched junction nucleotides: 8. The germline V gene has CDR1 SGHAT and CDR2 FQDESV (reference sequence). CDR3 in DNA: TGTGCCAGCAGCTTAGGAGAGGGACTAGCGGGAGTGCGAGAGACCCAGTACTTC. Translation gives CASSLGEGLAGVRETQYF. The full variable domain, rest sourced from reference TRBV11-1 and TRBJ2-5, is EAEVAQSPRYKITEKSQAVAFWCDPISGHATLYWYRQILGQGPELLVQFQDESVVDDSQLPKDRFSAERLKGVDSTLKIQPAELGDSAMYLCASSLGEGLAGVRETQYFGPGTRLLVL.

Many counts were recorded for this clonotype. The V gene is TRBV30, the J gene TRBJ2-3; D uncertain. Trimming removed 0 bases at V and 3 bases at J, with 1 base between. The CDR3 loop spans 11 amino acids. Germline loops: CDR1 GTSNPN, CDR2 SVGIG (reference sequence). CDR3 coding DNA: TGTGCCTGGAGTGTGACAGATACGCAGTATTTT. The encoded protein is CAWSVTDTQYF.

The V call is TRBV9, the J call TRBJ1-1; D is unclear. The CDR3 sequence is 14 residues long. Trimming took 1 base from V and 1 from J, leaving 8 bases between them. Germline CDR1 reads SGDLS; CDR2 reads YYNGEE. The CDR3, as DNA: TGTGCCAGCAGCGTACGAGGGCAGAACACTGAAGCTTTCTTT. Translating gives CASSVRGQNTEAFF.

This clonotype was counted at least ten times. The V and J genes are TRBV12-3 or TRBV12-4 and TRBJ1-1; the D gene is possibly TRBD1 (5 bases). With 2 bases removed from V and 7 bases from J, the gap between germline ends came to 17 bases. CDR3 size: 15 residues. CDR3 sequence: CASSLKGPTGGEAFF. In DNA, the CDR3 is TGTGCCAGCAGTTTAAAGGGACCCACGGGGGGTGAAGCTTTCTTT.

This clonotype appeared many times. CDR3 sequence reads: CATSESGAADGYTF. The CDR3 nucleotides read TGTGCCACCAGTGAGTCAGGGGCGGCTGATGGCTACACCTTC. The chain carries TRBV24-1 and TRBJ1-2; D may be TRBD1 (6 bases). Trimming left V 4 bases short and J 6 bases short, with 14 bases between. CDR3 length: 14 residues. In germline, CDR1 is KGHDR, CDR2 SFDVKD.

This clonotype was seen only a few times. The chain carries TRBV30 and TRBJ2-5; 12 nucleotides align to TRBD2. Germline V gene lookup returns CDR1 GTSNPN and CDR2 SVGIG (reference sequence). V shed 5 bases, J shed 4 bases, and the junction held 2 bases outside the gene matches. This CDR3 has 13 residues. CDR3 sequence: CAWGLAGRETQYF. CDR3 coding DNA: TGTGCCTGGGGACTAGCGGGAAGAGAGACCCAGTACTTC.

There are a few counts of this clonotype. The chain joins TRBV28 to TRBJ2-3; 8 bases match TRBD1. Germline CDR1 and CDR2: MDHEN and SYDVKM. Trimming removed 2 bases from V and 8 bases from J; junction bases left unmatched: 6. The CDR3 covers 14 residues. This CDR3 reads CASSLVGQVLTQYF. CDR3 in DNA: TGTGCCAGCAGTTTAGTGGGACAGGTCCTTACGCAGTATTTT.

V gene TRBV3-1 combines with J gene TRBJ2-5, with 7 bases that match TRBD1. The CDR3 spans 15 residues. V lost 4 bases and J lost 1; bases outside the gene matches: 6. Germline values: CDR1 LGHDT, CDR2 YNNKEL (reference sequence). The DNA of the CDR3 is TGTGCCAGCAGCCCGGGACAGAGTATCCAAGAGACCCAGTACTTC. Protein: CASSPGQSIQETQYF.

This chain joins TRBV10-3 and TRBJ1-1; no reliable D call. Germline values: CDR1 ENHRY, CDR2 SYGVKD. Deletions cut 3 bases from V and 0 bases from J, with 2 bases between. CDR3 length: 12 residues. The CDR3 bases are TGTGCCATCAGTGAACTGAACACTGAAGCTTTCTTT. Its protein is CAISELNTEAFF.

Points on this clonotype: This may stem from a read error, because a much larger clone lies one nucleotide away. The V call is TRBV11-2, the J call TRBJ2-1; 14 bases agree with TRBD2. The CDR3 is 16 amino acids. In germline, CDR1 is SGHAT, CDR2 FQNNGV. In DNA, the CDR3 is TGTGCCAGCGGCTTCTCCGGGACTAGCGGGAGAAATGAGCAGTTCTTC. Protein product: CASGFSGTSGRNEQFF.